Below are 5 T cell receptor beta chains sequenced from a single sample in a study of siplizumab effects on memory and regulatory T cells. Measured with immunoSEQ multiplex PCR; TCRdb has only the in-frame clones, and not every one. The sample records under 100,000 clones, about 93% being singletons. Sequencing was performed on non-Treg CD4+ T cells sorted from blood. Receptors were obtained from a human donor in good health.

The chain combines TRBV19 with TRBJ1-2; the D gene is possibly TRBD1 (6 bases). The ends were cut back, 5 bases at V and 7 bases at J, with 17 bases in the middle. The CDR3 has 14 residues. The germline V gene encodes CDR1 LNHDA and CDR2 SQIVND (reference sequence). The CDR3 DNA reads as TGTGCCAGTAGTCCCCTGAACAGGGAAGGTGGCTACACCTTC. As protein: CASSPLNREGGYTF.

The V gene is TRBV11-2, the J gene TRBJ2-3; TRBD2 matches 7 bases. This CDR3 region has 16 residues. Trimming removed 5 bases from V and 0 bases from J; junction bases left unmatched: 8. CDR1 and CDR2 from the germline V gene are SGHAT and FQNNGV. CDR3 nucleotide sequence: TGTGCCAGCAGCCTGTCTACGGGACTAAGCACAGATACGCAGTATTTT. Translating it yields CASSLSTGLSTDTQYF.

CDR3 DNA sequence: TGTGCCAGCAGTGAACTAGGTTACGAGCAGTACTTC. As protein: CASSELGYEQYF. The rearrangement uses TRBV2 and TRBJ2-7; D gene uncertain. Trimming removed 2 bases at V and 4 bases at J, with 6 bases between. The CDR3 is 12 residues long. Per the germline V gene, CDR1 is SNHLY and CDR2 is FYNNEI.

V and J are TRBV5-4 and TRBJ1-4; 8 bases align to TRBD1. This CDR3 comprises 14 residues. CDR1 and CDR2 from the germline V gene are SGHNT and YYREEE (reference sequence). Unmatched junction bases numbered 9, after V lost 6 bases and J lost 8 bases. CDR3 residues: CASILTGDREKLFF. In DNA, the CDR3 is TGTGCCAGCATCCTAACCGGGGACAGGGAAAAACTGTTTTTT.

The chain has TRBV9 and TRBJ2-7; maybe TRBD2 (6 bases). Germline V gives CDR1 SGDLS, CDR2 YYNGEE. Trimming pared 2 bases from V and 3 bases from J, leaving 12 bases between. The CDR3 totals 14 residues. The CDR3 here is CASSVGGVNYEQYF. CDR3 DNA sequence: TGTGCCAGCAGCGTTGGAGGGGTGAACTACGAGCAGTACTTC.